These T cell receptor beta chains were read from a single sample in a study. MiXCR, run by TCRdb on the RT-PCR reads, gives a single entry per CDR3 protein. The sample has hundreds of thousands of distinct CDR3 sequences, about 14% seen once. The sequenced sample consisted of memory CD4+ T cells from blood. These receptors all come from a female donor in good health, serving as a healthy control. The CDR3 runs from the conserved cysteine through the conserved F or W. D genes are given only for firm matches. Clone sizes are given selectively: once, few, many, or a class where the clone is expanded.

V gene,J gene,D gene,clone size,CDR3 DNA,CDR3 protein
TRBV7-8,TRBJ2-3,TRBD1,many,TGTGCCAGCAGCCTCCCGACAGGGTACACGCAGTATTTT,CASSLPTGYTQYF
TRBV5-1,TRBJ2-2,.,.,TGCGCCAGCAGCTGGGACCCCGAGGGCGGGGAGCTGTTTTTT,CASSWDPEGGELFF
TRBV12-3/TRBV12-4,TRBJ2-1,TRBD2,many,TGTGCCAGCAGTTTCGCGGGGGGGCCGGGTGAGCAGTTCTTC,CASSFAGGPGEQFF
TRBV6-5,TRBJ2-1,TRBD2,many,TGTGCCAGCAGTCGGACTAGCGGGGCACACCACAATGAGCAGTTCTTC,CASSRTSGAHHNEQFF
TRBV12-3/TRBV12-4,TRBJ1-6,TRBD1,many,TGTGCCAGCAGTCCCCAGGGGGCGGTCGATAATTCACCCCTCCACTTT,CASSPQGAVDNSPLHF
TRBV6-2/TRBV6-3,TRBJ2-7,TRBD1,few,TGTGCCAGCAGCCTCCAGGACAGGGCCTACGAGCAGTACTTC,CASSLQDRAYEQYF
TRBV11-2,TRBJ2-5,.,.,TGTGCCAGCAGCCGGGACCACGGAGGGACCCAGTACTTC,CASSRDHGGTQYF
TRBV10-3,TRBJ2-1,TRBD2,many,TGTGCCATCAGTGGACTCGGGACTAGCGGGATGGCAGCCTACAATGAGCAGTTCTTC,CAISGLGTSGMAAYNEQFF
TRBV12-3/TRBV12-4,TRBJ1-1,.,.,TGTGCCAGCAGACGGTACACTGAAGCTTTCTTT,CASRRYTEAFF
TRBV7-9,TRBJ1-6,.,few,TGTGCCAGCAGCTTGTCGGGAATTTCACCCCTCCACTTT,CASSLSGISPLHF
TRBV7-2,TRBJ2-5,TRBD1,.,TGTGCCAGCAGCCCCTGGGCAGGGGGTCTTCAAGAGACCCAGTACTTC,CASSPWAGGLQETQYF
TRBV27,TRBJ1-2,TRBD1,few,TGTGCCAGCAGCACAACTCCGACAGGGAGCGGTGGCTACACCTTC,CASSTTPTGSGGYTF
TRBV20-1,TRBJ1-1,.,many,TGCAGTGCTAGAGACCCAGGATCTACGGCGGGGACTGAAGCTTTCTTT,CSARDPGSTAGTEAFF
TRBV4-3,TRBJ1-2,.,.,TGCGCCAGCAGCACCGACCGTAGAGTAAACTATGGCTACACCTTC,CASSTDRRVNYGYTF
TRBV7-2,TRBJ2-2,.,few,TGTGCCAGCAGCTTAGGTCGCCCCGGGGAGCTGTTTTTT,CASSLGRPGELFF
TRBV12-3/TRBV12-4,TRBJ2-7,TRBD1,.,TGTGCCAGCAGTTCCATCAGGGGGCTCGAGCAGTACTTC,CASSSIRGLEQYF
TRBV28,TRBJ2-2,.,once,TGTGCCAGCAGTTTGCAGGGTAGGACCGGGGAGCTGTTTTTT,CASSLQGRTGELFF
TRBV7-9,TRBJ2-1,.,.,TGTGCCAGCAGCTTCATCACTGCGGGCGGTGAGCAGTTCTTC,CASSFITAGGEQFF
TRBV25-1,TRBJ2-3,.,few,TGTGCCAGCAGTGGCATGAGGGGCGGTGATACGCAGTATTTT,CASSGMRGGDTQYF
TRBV19,TRBJ2-1,.,.,TGTGCCAGTAGCTTACAGGTGTATGAGCAGTTCTTC,CASSLQVYEQFF
TRBV29-1,TRBJ1-5,.,few,TGCAGCGTTGAAGTAGATAGTAATCAGCCCCAGCATTTT,CSVEVDSNQPQHF
TRBV28,TRBJ2-3,TRBD2,.,TGTGCCAGCGGGAGGGGAATCACAGATACGCAGTATTTT,CASGRGITDTQYF
TRBV5-8,TRBJ2-1,TRBD1,.,TGTGCCAGCAGCTTCGGGACAGAAGTCTACAATGAGCAGTTCTTC,CASSFGTEVYNEQFF
TRBV3-1,TRBJ1-6,TRBD1,.,TGTGCCAGCAGCAGGACAGGGCGTTCACCCCTCCACTTT,CASSRTGRSPLHF
TRBV12-3/TRBV12-4,TRBJ2-5,TRBD2,many,TGTGCCACGGCGACTAGCGGGAGGGAGACCCAGTACTTC,CATATSGRETQYF
TRBV6-2/TRBV6-3,TRBJ2-3,TRBD2,.,TGTGCCAGCAGCCACGGGACTAGTTCAGATACGCAGTATTTT,CASSHGTSSDTQYF
TRBV29-1,TRBJ2-5,.,many,TGCAGCGTTGAGTGGGGGAAGAGGCAAGAGACCCAGTACTTC,CSVEWGKRQETQYF
TRBV5-4,TRBJ2-5,.,.,TGTGCCAGCAGCCGCGCTTTGGGTAGGGGTGAGACCCAGTACTTC,CASSRALGRGETQYF
TRBV7-2,TRBJ2-1,.,.,TGTGCCAGCAGCGGAATGAAACTAGCTTACAATGAGCAGTTCTTC,CASSGMKLAYNEQFF
TRBV9,TRBJ2-5,TRBD1,.,TGTGCCAGCAGCGAAACGGGACAGACCCAAGAGACCCAGTACTTC,CASSETGQTQETQYF
TRBV6-5,TRBJ2-7,TRBD2,many,TGTGCCAGCAGTTACGGGACTAGCGGGAGTATCCCCTACGAGCAGTACTTC,CASSYGTSGSIPYEQYF
TRBV12-3/TRBV12-4,TRBJ1-1,.,.,TGTGCCAGCAGCCTACTCGGGGTGCCGTCCACTGAAGCTTTCTTT,CASSLLGVPSTEAFF
TRBV7-6,TRBJ2-3,TRBD1,.,TGTGCCAGCAGCGTGACAGGGGACACCACAGATACGCAGTATTTT,CASSVTGDTTDTQYF
TRBV20-1,TRBJ1-2,.,few,TGCAGTGCTAGCGGCAGGGAGAATGGCTACACCTTC,CSASGRENGYTF
TRBV3-1,TRBJ2-3,.,.,TGTGCCAGCAGCCAACGGGACGGAACAGATACGCAGTATTTT,CASSQRDGTDTQYF
TRBV20-1,TRBJ2-2,TRBD1,few,TGCAGTGCTAGATACGCAGGGGGCCACACCGGGGAGCTGTTTTTT,CSARYAGGHTGELFF
TRBV20-1,TRBJ2-1,.,.,TGCAGTGCTTGTCCCCCACCGGCGGAGATTCGCTCCTACAATGAGCAGTTCTTC,CSACPPPAEIRSYNEQFF
TRBV20-1,TRBJ1-1,.,.,TGCAGTGCTAGATCTGGTCCGGTGAACACTGAAGCTTTCTTT,CSARSGPVNTEAFF
TRBV18,TRBJ1-4,.,few,TGTGCCAGCTCACCCCGACAGACTAATGAAAAACTGTTTTTT,CASSPRQTNEKLFF
TRBV27,TRBJ2-1,.,few,TGTGCCAGCAGTTCGTTCCCCTACAATGAGCAGTTCTTC,CASSSFPYNEQFF
TRBV2,TRBJ1-2,.,few,TGTGCCAGCAGGGGGTTCTCTAACTATGGCTACACCTTC,CASRGFSNYGYTF
TRBV7-6,TRBJ2-2,.,.,TGTGCCAGCAGCTTAGCGAGGGCAGGCAACACCGGGGAGCTGTTTTTT,CASSLARAGNTGELFF
TRBV12-3/TRBV12-4,TRBJ2-7,TRBD1,many,TGTGCCAGCAGCCCGAGGGGACAGGGCGGCAACGAGCAGTACTTC,CASSPRGQGGNEQYF
TRBV5-1,TRBJ1-3,.,.,TGCGCCAGCAGCTTGGGAGGGACGAGCTCTGGAAACACCATATATTTT,CASSLGGTSSGNTIYF
TRBV6-2/TRBV6-3,TRBJ2-1,TRBD2,.,TGTGCCAGCAGTTACTCGACTAGCGGGGAGCAGTTCTTC,CASSYSTSGEQFF
TRBV3-1,TRBJ2-7,TRBD2,.,TGTGCCAGCAGCCACGGGACTAGCGTCGCCTACGAGCAGTACTTC,CASSHGTSVAYEQYF
TRBV20-1,TRBJ1-1,.,few,TGCAGTGCTAGAGATCTAAGTTGGAACCTCCCGGCAAGGGCTTTCTTT,CSARDLSWNLPARAFF
TRBV18,TRBJ2-1,.,.,TGTGCCAGCTCAGTTAGCGGAGGGGGATACAATGAGCAGTTCTTC,CASSVSGGGYNEQFF
TRBV27,TRBJ2-4,.,few,TGTGCCAGCAGTTTATCAGGGAGGGCCAAAAACATTCAGTACTTC,CASSLSGRAKNIQYF
TRBV5-1,TRBJ2-1,.,.,TGCGCCAGCAGCTTGGGGATACTTCAAGGGGATGAGCAGTTCTTC,CASSLGILQGDEQFF
TRBV20-1,TRBJ2-1,TRBD2,many,TGCAGTGCTAGAGATCCCCTAGCGGCCGGCAATGAGCAGTTCTTC,CSARDPLAAGNEQFF